This T cell receptor beta chain was obtained from a study of regulatory T cells in long-lasting Graves disease (dated by TCRdb to the early 2020s). For the wider study: To count as having persistent Graves' disease, a patient had to have received antithyroid drug treatment for over 5 years with TSH receptor autoantibodies remaining persistently positive. Peripheral blood TCR sequencing and RNA sequencing compared persistent Graves' disease patients with newly diagnosed Graves' disease patients. The study was conducted in China and was registered as a clinical trial. A total of around 35 samples were covered by TCR sequencing, comprising roughly 13 persistent and approximately 20 newly diagnosed Graves' disease patients. Antithyroid drugs had been taken for 8.5 to 13 years on average by persistent Graves' disease patients in the clinical cohort.

The CDR3 goes from the cysteine to the phenylalanine over 16 residues. Solely the CDR3 DNA is kept, with 48 bases framed from the first base. CDR1 is given as ENHRY and CDR2 as SYGVKD, both from the germline V gene. Germline trimming amounts to 3 bases on V and 7 bases on J, with 10 as the count of junction bases outside the gene matches. The meaning of the sample's time point label: persistent/refractory GD, antithyroid drugs over 5 years with positive TRAb. RNA was extracted from PBMCs in TRIzol for both TCR sequencing and RNA sequencing. Graves' disease was diagnosed according to American Thyroid Association guidelines. Patients were recruited from an endocrinology department in Xi'an, China. Each patient gave approximately 10 milliliters of peripheral blood, collected in an EDTA anticoagulant tube. Ficoll Paque Plus density gradient separation was used to isolate PBMCs, and no further T cell sorting was done. An Agilent 2100 Bioanalyzer and agarose gel were used to assess RNA quality, and a NanoDrop 2000 was used to measure RNA concentration.

This clonotype has at least ten counts. What antigen it recognizes has not been identified. No clone much larger than this one lies a single base away; base qualities are absent. Here is what the overall study found, with its caveats: Patients with persistent disease shared more public clonotypes (about 2,500) than newly diagnosed patients did (approximately 1,000). The authors acknowledged the small sample size as a limitation that may reduce accuracy. The study examined only peripheral blood because the primary lesion, thyroid tissue, could not be accessed. Sequencing and analysis were restricted to the TCR beta chain. Persistent Graves' disease patients showed lower TCR Shannon entropy and fewer highly expanded clones than newly diagnosed patients, suggesting clonal expansion. Preferential use of TRBV28, TRBJ1-2 and TRBJ2-5 was observed in persistent disease, whereas TRBV20-1 and TRBJ2-1 were favored in newly diagnosed disease.

Preparation of the library involved multiplex PCR. Data came from an Illumina HiSeq 4000. CDR3 regions were amplified by Arm-PCR with iRepertoire HTBI primers to construct TCR beta libraries. Before sequencing, the PCR products went through gel purification. Concerning the study's data processing: Across samples, 60 to 75 TRBV and 13 to 15 TRBJ segments were identified and used for gene usage analysis of CDR3 amino acid clonotypes. Filtered high-quality paired reads were merged into contigs using COPE and FqMerger. BLAST was used to align contigs to the IMGT TRBV, TRBD and TRBJ reference genes, and CDR3 was defined following IMGT. Clonotypes above 0.1% frequency were classified as highly expanded clones. Repertoire diversity was measured by Shannon entropy, and V-J evenness by the Gini coefficient. A clonotype was considered public if more than one individual shared it. TCRdb applied fastp at Q25 and MiXCR to the public reads, then kept only in-frame beta chains. Every entry covers one CDR3 protein and lists the most common genes and DNA from its rows. Here the V and J calls rest on TCRdb's processing, not on the authors' analysis. The sample records about 290,000 distinct CDR3 sequences, more than 20% of which are singletons. The ten most abundant clones make up roughly three fifths of the sample.

The chain is made from TRBV10-3 and TRBJ1-5; 9 central nucleotides agree with TRBD1. This sequence originates from a female donor with Graves disease. Material: peripheral blood mononuclear cells (PBMCs), obtained when the disease was refractory, from a patient treated with antithyroid drugs. The nucleotide sequence reads TGTGCCATCAGTGAAGGACCGGGACAGGGATCCCAGCCCCAGCATTTT. Its amino acids are CAISEGPGQGSQPQHF.